This T cell receptor (beta chain) was profiled in a study of type 1 regulatory T cells. Overall study findings and caveats: Type 1 regulatory T cells had a more restricted TCR repertoire than non-type 1 regulatory T cells.

V shed 5 bases and J shed 3 bases, with 17 bases lying between them. CDR3 size: 15 residues. TCRdb fed the reads into MiXCR, producing one record per CDR3 protein. The top ten hold approximately 2.3% of the sample, which has about 65,000 distinct CDR3 sequences, approximately 50% seen once. Note on this clonotype: Its antigen is not identified.

The specimen sequenced was cultured non-Tr1 T cells, either the whole culture or a sorted T cell fraction (not recorded which). This clonotype originated in a human donor in good health. The chain uses TRBV12-3 or TRBV12-4 and TRBJ2-7; tentatively, D is TRBD1 (5 bases). In DNA, the CDR3 is TGTGCCAGCAGTAACAGTTGGGGCTCCCACTACGAGCAGTACTTC. Translation gives CASSNSWGSHYEQYF.